Each of the 12 T cell receptor beta chains below was sequenced from the same sample in a study of blood T cell repertoires in COVID-19 (dated by TCRdb to the early 2020s). Library creation used the immunoSEQ multiplex PCR assay. TCRdb obtained this table from immuneACCESS and retained in-frame rearrangements with V and J assigned. These tables miss some clones; where compared with another copy, unresolved V genes account for less than half of the shortfall, and the remainder is unexplained. A total of some 270,000 clones appear in this sample, roughly 90% of them only once. Under 2.5% of the sample rests with the top ten. Sequenced material: peripheral blood. The receptors derive from a woman aged 60 to 75 with COVID-19, enrolled during active disease.

The CDR3 sequence: CASSFYGNTIYF. DNA of the CDR3: TGTGCCAGCAGTTTTTATGGAAACACCATATATTTT. This sequence joins TRBV6-2 or TRBV6-3 and TRBJ1-3; no firm D call. CDR3 length: 12 amino acids. V shed 4 bases and J shed 3 bases, with 4 bases lying between them. CDR1 is MNHEY, CDR2 SVGEGT, per germline.

This rearrangement joins TRBV3-1 (or the pseudogene TRBV3-2) to TRBJ1-2; D uncertain. Germline CDR1 and CDR2: LGHDT and YNNKEL (reference sequence). V lost 0 bases and J 4 bases, leaving 9 bases between the germline ends. The CDR3 length is 14 residues. CDR3 amino acids: CASSQEVAGYGYTF. CDR3 nucleotides: TGTGCCAGCAGCCAAGAGGTTGCGGGCTATGGCTACACCTTC.

The DNA of the CDR3 is TGTGCCAGCAGCTTTCGGCGTTCGGGGGGCAGCACAGATACGCAGTATTTT. Translating it yields CASSFRRSGGSTDTQYF. The chain combines TRBV5-6 with TRBJ2-3; maybe TRBD2 (7 bases). Germline-derived CDR1 and CDR2 are SGHDT and YYEEEE. V was trimmed by 2 bases and J by 0 bases, leaving 16 bases between them. This CDR3 comprises 17 residues.

This clone was observed a handful of times. The chain uses TRBV5-6 and TRBJ2-7; D unclear. Trimming removed 5 bases from V and 0 bases from J, with 12 bases in between. The CDR3 has 14 residues. CDR1 is SGHDT, CDR2 YYEEEE, per germline. CDR3 sequence: CASRSEVSSYEQYF. DNA for the CDR3: TGTGCCAGCAGGTCAGAAGTAAGCTCCTACGAGCAGTACTTC. Using reference TRBV5-6 and TRBJ2-7 for the parts outside the CDR3, the full variable domain is DAGVTQSPTHLIKTRGQQVTLRCSPKSGHDTVSWYQQALGQGPQFIFQYYEEEERQRGNFPDRFSGHQFPNYSSELNVNALLLGDSALYLCASRSEVSSYEQYFGPGTRLTVT.

The chain carries TRBV6-2 or TRBV6-3 and TRBJ1-1; 7 bases fit TRBD1. V trimming: 2 bases; J trimming: 3 bases; junction bases outside the gene matches: 6. CDR3 length equals 15 residues. Germline-derived CDR1 and CDR2 are MNHEY and SVGEGT. The CDR3 region has the DNA TGTGCCAGCAGTTACAGAGGGGGCGCGGACACTGAAGCTTTCTTT. Translating gives CASSYRGGADTEAFF.

The J gene is TRBJ1-1, the V gene TRBV12-1; TRBD1, as called in the table, went unchecked against the DNA. TRBV12-1 is flagged as a pseudogene. The CDR3 sequence is 13 residues long. The CDR3 nucleotides are TGTGCCAGCAGCTTTGGACCTAGACAGGAAGCTTTCTTT. It is translated as CASSFGPRQEAFF.

The V gene is TRBV5-5, the J gene TRBJ2-3; tentative D call: TRBD1 (5 bases). The germline V gene has CDR1 SGHKS and CDR2 YYEKEE (reference sequence). There are 18 residues in the CDR3. Trimming left V 0 bases short and J 3 bases short, with 20 bases between. The CDR3 nucleotides read TGTGCCAGCAGCTTGGGATCATCGTCGTCAGGGATTACAGATACGCAGTATTTT. Translation: CASSLGSSSSGITDTQYF.

V gene TRBV6-2 or TRBV6-3 combines with J gene TRBJ2-7; D call uncertain. CDR1 and CDR2 from the germline V gene are MNHEY and SVGEGT. The V end lost 0 bases, the J end lost 1 base, and 13 bases lay between the germline ends. The CDR3 is 16 amino acids. The CDR3 spells CASSYSSLYYSYEQYF. DNA of the CDR3: TGTGCCAGCAGTTACTCGAGCCTCTATTATTCCTACGAGCAGTACTTC.

This clone was counted once. This sequence joins TRBV5-1 and TRBJ2-3; TRBD1 matches at 10 bases. Germline CDR1 and CDR2: SGHRS and YFSETQ. The CDR3 has 15 residues. J lost 5 bases, V lost 4 bases, and 7 bases had no gene match. The CDR3 here is CASSHDRGLGDTQYF. The CDR3 region has the DNA TGCGCCAGCAGCCACGACAGGGGGCTTGGAGATACGCAGTATTTT. The full variable domain, in which reference TRBV5-1 and TRBJ2-3 provide the parts outside the CDR3, is KAGVTQTPRYLIKTRGQQVTLSCSPISGHRSVSWYQQTPGQGLQFLFEYFSETQRNKGNFPGRFSGRQFSNSRSEMNVSTLELGDSALYLCASSHDRGLGDTQYFGPGTRLTVL.

J is TRBJ2-5 and V is TRBV19; 13 bases are shared with TRBD2. The CDR3 sequence is 17 residues long. Unmatched junction bases numbered 4, after V lost 3 bases and J lost 0 bases. Germline-derived CDR1 and CDR2 are LNHDA and SQIVND (reference sequence). The CDR3 sequence is CASSIRTSGGHQETQYF. In DNA form, the CDR3 reads TGTGCCAGTAGTATCCGGACTAGCGGGGGCCACCAAGAGACCCAGTACTTC.

This CDR3 is CASSFSGAGDTQYF. The CDR3, as DNA: TGTGCCAGCAGCTTTAGCGGGGCCGGAGATACGCAGTATTTT. The genes are TRBV5-4 and TRBJ2-3, with 8 bases aligning to TRBD2. V lost 2 bases, J lost 5 bases, and 4 bases stayed unmatched. CDR3 length: 14 amino acids. Germline CDR1 SGHNT, CDR2 YYREEE (reference sequence).

The V and J genes are TRBV9 and TRBJ1-6; 10 positions match TRBD1. Per germline, CDR1 SGDLS and CDR2 YYNGEE. Unmatched junction bases numbered 9, after V lost 0 bases and J lost 6 bases. This CDR3 has 18 amino acids. This chain's CDR3 is CASSVGPIGTGANSPLHF. The CDR3 DNA is TGTGCCAGCAGCGTAGGCCCAATAGGGACAGGGGCTAATTCACCCCTCCACTTT.